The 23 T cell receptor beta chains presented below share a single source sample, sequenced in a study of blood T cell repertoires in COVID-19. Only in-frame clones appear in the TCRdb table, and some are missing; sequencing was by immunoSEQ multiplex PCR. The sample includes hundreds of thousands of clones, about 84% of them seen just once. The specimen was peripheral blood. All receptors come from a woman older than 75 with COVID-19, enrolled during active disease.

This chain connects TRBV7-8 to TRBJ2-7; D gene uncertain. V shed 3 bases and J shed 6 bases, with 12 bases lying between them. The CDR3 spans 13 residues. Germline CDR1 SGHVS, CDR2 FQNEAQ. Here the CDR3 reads CASSFRLASEQYF. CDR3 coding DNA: TGTGCCAGCAGCTTCCGACTTGCCTCCGAGCAGTACTTC.

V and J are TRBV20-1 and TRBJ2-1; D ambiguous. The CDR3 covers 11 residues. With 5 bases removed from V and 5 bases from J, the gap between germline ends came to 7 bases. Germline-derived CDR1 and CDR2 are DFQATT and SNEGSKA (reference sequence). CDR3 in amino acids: CSAGSNNEQFF. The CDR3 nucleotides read TGCAGTGCTGGCAGTAACAATGAGCAGTTCTTC.

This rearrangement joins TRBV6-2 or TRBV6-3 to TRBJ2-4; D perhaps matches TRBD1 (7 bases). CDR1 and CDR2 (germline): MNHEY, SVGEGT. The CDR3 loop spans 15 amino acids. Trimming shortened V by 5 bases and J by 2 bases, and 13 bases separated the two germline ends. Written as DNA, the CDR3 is TGTGCCAGCAGTCAGGGGGGCTTGTCCAAAAACATTCAGTACTTC. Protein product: CASSQGGLSKNIQYF.

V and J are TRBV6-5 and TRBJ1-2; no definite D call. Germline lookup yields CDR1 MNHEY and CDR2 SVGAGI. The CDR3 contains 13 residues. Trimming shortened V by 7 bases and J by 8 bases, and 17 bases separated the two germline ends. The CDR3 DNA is TGTGCCAGCACGGCGACAAACCGGCGCGGCTACACCTTC. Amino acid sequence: CASTATNRRGYTF.

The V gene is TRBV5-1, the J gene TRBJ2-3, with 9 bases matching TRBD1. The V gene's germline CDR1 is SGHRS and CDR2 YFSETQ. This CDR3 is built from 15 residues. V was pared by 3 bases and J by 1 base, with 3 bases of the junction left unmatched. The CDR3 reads CASSYRTGGTDTQYF. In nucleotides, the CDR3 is TGCGCCAGCAGCTATAGGACAGGGGGCACAGATACGCAGTATTTT.

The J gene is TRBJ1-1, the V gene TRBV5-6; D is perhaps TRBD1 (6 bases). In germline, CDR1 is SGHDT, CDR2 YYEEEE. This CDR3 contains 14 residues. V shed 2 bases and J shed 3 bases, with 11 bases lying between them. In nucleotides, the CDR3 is TGTGCCAGCAGCTTACAGGGTTGGGACACTGAAGCTTTCTTT. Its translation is CASSLQGWDTEAFF.

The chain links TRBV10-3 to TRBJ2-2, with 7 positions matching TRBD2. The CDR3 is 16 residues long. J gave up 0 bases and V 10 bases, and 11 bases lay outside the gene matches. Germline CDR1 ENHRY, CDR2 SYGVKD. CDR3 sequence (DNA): TGTGCCACCGGGTTAAGCGGGGCGACGAACACCGGGGAGCTGTTTTTT. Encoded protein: CATGLSGATNTGELFF.

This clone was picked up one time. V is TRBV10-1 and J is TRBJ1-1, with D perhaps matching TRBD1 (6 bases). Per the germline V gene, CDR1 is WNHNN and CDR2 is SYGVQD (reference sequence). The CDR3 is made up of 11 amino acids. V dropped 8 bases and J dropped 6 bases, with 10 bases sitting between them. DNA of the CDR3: TGCGCCAGCGGGGAGGGGGCTGAAGCTTTCTTT. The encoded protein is CASGEGAEAFF.

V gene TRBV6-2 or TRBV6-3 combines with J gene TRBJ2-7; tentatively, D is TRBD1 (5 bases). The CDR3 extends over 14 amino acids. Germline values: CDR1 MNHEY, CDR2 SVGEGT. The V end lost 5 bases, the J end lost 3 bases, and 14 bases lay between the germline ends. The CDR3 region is CASSPKGPIYEQYF. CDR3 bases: TGTGCCAGCAGTCCGAAGGGGCCCATCTACGAGCAGTACTTC.

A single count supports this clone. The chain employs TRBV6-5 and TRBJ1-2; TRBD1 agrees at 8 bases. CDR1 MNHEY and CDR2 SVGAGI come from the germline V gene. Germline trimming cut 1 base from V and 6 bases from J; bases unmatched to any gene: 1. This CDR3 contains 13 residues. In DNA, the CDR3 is TGTGCCAGCAGTTACTTGGACAGGGATGGCTACACCTTC. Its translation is CASSYLDRDGYTF.

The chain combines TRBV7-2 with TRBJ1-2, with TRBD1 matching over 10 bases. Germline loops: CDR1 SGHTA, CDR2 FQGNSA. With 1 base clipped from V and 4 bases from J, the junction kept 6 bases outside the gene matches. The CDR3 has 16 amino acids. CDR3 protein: CASSLGRTGGGYGYTF. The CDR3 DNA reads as TGTGCCAGCAGCTTAGGGCGGACAGGGGGGGGCTATGGCTACACCTTC. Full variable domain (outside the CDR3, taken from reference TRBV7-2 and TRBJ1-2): GAGVSQSPSNKVTEKGKDVELRCDPISGHTALYWYRQSLGQGLEFLIYFQGNSAPDKSGLPSDRFSAERTGGSVSTLTIQRTQQEDSAVYLCASSLGRTGGGYGYTFGSGTRLTVV.

The CDR3 bases are TGTGCCAGCAGTTTGAGGAGGAGTCCGGGGGTATATGGCTACACCTTC. This translates into CASSLRRSPGVYGYTF. The chain combines TRBV28 with TRBJ1-2, with D possibly matching TRBD1 (5 bases). V lost 3 bases and J 5 bases, leaving 19 bases between the germline ends. Germline V gene data show CDR1 as MDHEN and CDR2 as SYDVKM. The CDR3 spans 16 residues.

The DNA for the CDR3 is TGTGCCAGCAGCGAGGGACAGGGACACACTGAAGCTTTCTTT. It specifies CASSEGQGHTEAFF. The chain is built from TRBV25-1 and TRBJ1-1, with 9 bases lining up with TRBD1. The germline V gene encodes CDR1 MGHDK and CDR2 SYGVNS. V was pared by 6 bases and J by 3 bases, with 5 bases of the junction left unmatched. This CDR3 comprises 14 residues. The full variable domain, completed using reference TRBV25-1 and TRBJ1-1, is EADIYQTPRYLVIGTGKKITLECSQTMGHDKMYWYQQDPGMELHLIHYSYGVNSTEKGDLSSESTVSRIRTEHFPLTLESARPSHTSQYLCASSEGQGHTEAFFGQGTRLTVV.

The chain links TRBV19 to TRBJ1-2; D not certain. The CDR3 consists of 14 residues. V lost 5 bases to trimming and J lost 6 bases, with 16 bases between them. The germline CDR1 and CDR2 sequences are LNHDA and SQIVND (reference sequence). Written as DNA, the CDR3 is TGTGCCAGTAGTCTCATCCGGGGATGGGATGGCTACACCTTC. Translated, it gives CASSLIRGWDGYTF. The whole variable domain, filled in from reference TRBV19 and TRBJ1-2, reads DGGITQSPKYLFRKEGQNVTLSCEQNLNHDAMYWYRQDPGQGLRLIYYSQIVNDFQKGDIAEGYSVSREKKESFPLTVTSAQKNPTAFYLCASSLIRGWDGYTFGSGTRLTVV.

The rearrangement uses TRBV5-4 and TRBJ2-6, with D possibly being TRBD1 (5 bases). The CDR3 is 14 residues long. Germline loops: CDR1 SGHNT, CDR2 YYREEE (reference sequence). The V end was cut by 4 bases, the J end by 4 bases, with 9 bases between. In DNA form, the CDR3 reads TGTGCCAGCAGCCAGGGTGGGGGGGCCAACGTCCTGACTTTC. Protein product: CASSQGGGANVLTF.

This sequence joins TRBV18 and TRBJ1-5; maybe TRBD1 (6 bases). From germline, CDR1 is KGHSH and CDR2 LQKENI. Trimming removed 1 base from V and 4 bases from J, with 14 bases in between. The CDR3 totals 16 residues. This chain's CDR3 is CASSPRSQGLNQPQHF. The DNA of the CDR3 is TGTGCCAGCTCACCACGCTCCCAGGGGTTGAATCAGCCCCAGCATTTT.

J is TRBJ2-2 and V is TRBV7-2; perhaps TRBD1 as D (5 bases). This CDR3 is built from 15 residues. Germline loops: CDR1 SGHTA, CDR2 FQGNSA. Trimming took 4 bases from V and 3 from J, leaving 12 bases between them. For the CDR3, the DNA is TGTGCCAGCAGCTCTACCTTACAGGACACCGGGGAGCTGTTTTTT. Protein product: CASSSTLQDTGELFF.

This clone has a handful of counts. CDR3 bases: TGTGCCAGCAGCTCCGGGACAGGGGGCTTTGGCTATGGCTACACCTTC. As protein: CASSSGTGGFGYGYTF. The chain carries TRBV7-6 and TRBJ1-2; 12 bases are a match to TRBD1. The CDR3 covers 16 residues. Losses at the gene ends were 4 bases for V and 4 bases for J; bases not matched to a gene: 7. The germline CDR1 and CDR2 sequences are SGHVS and FNYEAQ.

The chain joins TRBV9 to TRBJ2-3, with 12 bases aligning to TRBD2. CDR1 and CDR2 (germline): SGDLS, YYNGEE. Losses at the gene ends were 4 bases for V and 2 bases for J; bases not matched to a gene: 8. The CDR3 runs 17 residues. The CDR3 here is CASSPRGLAGSTDTQYF. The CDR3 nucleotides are TGTGCCAGCAGCCCCCGAGGACTAGCGGGGTCCACAGATACGCAGTATTTT.

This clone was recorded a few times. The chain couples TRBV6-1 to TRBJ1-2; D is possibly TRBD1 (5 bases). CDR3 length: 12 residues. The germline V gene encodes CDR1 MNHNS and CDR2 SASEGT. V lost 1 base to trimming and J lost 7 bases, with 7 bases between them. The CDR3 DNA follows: TGTGCCAGCAGTGAAGTGGGGGGTGGCTACACCTTC. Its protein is CASSEVGGGYTF.

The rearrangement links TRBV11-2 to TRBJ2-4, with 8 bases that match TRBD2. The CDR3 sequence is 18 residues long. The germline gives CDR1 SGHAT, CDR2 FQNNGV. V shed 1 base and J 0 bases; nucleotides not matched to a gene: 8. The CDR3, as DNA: TGTGCCAGCAGCTTAGGACGGGGGGGTGGAATAGCCAAAAACATTCAGTACTTC. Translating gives CASSLGRGGGIAKNIQYF.

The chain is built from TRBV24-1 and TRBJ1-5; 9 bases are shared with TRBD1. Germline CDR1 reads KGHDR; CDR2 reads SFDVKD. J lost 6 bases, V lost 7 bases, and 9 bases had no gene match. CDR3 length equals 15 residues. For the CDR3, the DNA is TGTGCCACCAGCCCCGGACAGGGGATCAGTCAGCCCCAGCATTTT. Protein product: CATSPGQGISQPQHF.

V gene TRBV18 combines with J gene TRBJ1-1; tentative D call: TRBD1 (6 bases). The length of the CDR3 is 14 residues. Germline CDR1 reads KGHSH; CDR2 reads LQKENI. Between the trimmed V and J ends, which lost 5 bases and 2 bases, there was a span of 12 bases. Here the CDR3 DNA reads TGTGCCAGCTCAGAATCACAGGGAAACACTGAAGCTTTCTTT. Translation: CASSESQGNTEAFF.